This T cell receptor (beta chain) derives from a study of blood T cell repertoires in COVID-19 (dated by TCRdb to about 2020). At the level of the whole study: Samples covering the acute and convalescent phases of COVID-19 were provided by collaborators in the United States, Italy and Spain. Where available, HLA class I and class II types were obtained from metadata supplied by the sample provider rather than from assay-based typing. The sample metadata nearly always contained a de-identified subject ID, COVID-19 status, age in years and sex. The dataset comprised deeply sampled blood TCRbeta repertoires from subjects exposed to, actively infected with, or recovered from COVID-19. The repertoires were made available in a free public database intended to serve as a resource for research on the immune response to SARS-CoV-2. Samples were obtained from the ongoing ImmuneRACE study (first 160 participants) and from over 1,000 subjects provided by 6 global collaborators. The material from the prospective study consisted of cDNA or gDNA derived from T cells, B-cell-depleted T cells, or PBMCs. Broader findings and caveats from the paper: Clinical and demographic metadata were provided uncurated, with the amount varying by source and participant.

Its CDR3 holds 18 amino acids, cysteine through phenylalanine. CDR3 DNA only is kept here, 54 bases in frame from base 1. The germline V and J ends show losses of 5 bases and 6 bases respectively, and no gene match explains 17 bases of the junction. Looking up the germline V gene yields CDR1 SGHTA and CDR2 FQGNSA. TCRbeta CDR3 regions were amplified from genomic DNA using the immunoSEQ Assay, a bias-controlled multiplex PCR. As for the authors' bioinformatics: The number of nucleated cells in each sample was estimated from the amplification of reference gene primers within the assay. Sequence reads were collapsed and filtered to measure the absolute abundance of every unique TCRbeta CDR3 rearrangement. For each sample, productive Simpson clonality was calculated by taking the square root of Simpson's diversity index across productive rearrangements. Held by TCRdb, this immuneACCESS table contains in-frame sequences only and omits some clones. Under half of the omission traces to an unresolved V gene where checked; the cause of the rest is unknown. V and J calls and clone size are given by that table; D and trimming were obtained from the DNA. The sample records approximately 280,000 clones, around 87% of which are singletons. The top ten clonotypes cover about 1.9% of the sample.

With regard to this clone: The antigen it recognizes is unknown. Base qualities were left out, and no much larger clone turns up one base away.

Another Seattle source contributed samples from volunteer blood donors who had recovered from COVID-19. Whole blood was collected in K2EDTA tubes by collaborating institutions according to the institutions' own protocols. For TCRbeta analysis, collaborators shipped samples as frozen whole blood, isolated PBMCs, or DNA extracted from either of those sample types. Sequenced: peripheral blood. The chain links TRBV7-2 with TRBJ2-7; 12 central bases correspond to TRBD1. This receptor was taken from a woman aged 30 to 39 who had recovered from COVID-19. The CDR3 is CASSQGTGGGRAIREQYF. DNA sequence: TGTGCCAGCAGCCAAGGGACAGGGGGCGGGAGGGCCATACGCGAGCAGTACTTC.